One sample yielded the 11 T cell receptor beta chains listed below, sequenced in a study of blood T cell repertoires in COVID-19. The assay was immunoSEQ multiplex PCR, and TCRdb's table has in-frame clones only and misses some. Here the sample spans a few hundred thousand clones, approximately 80% being singletons. The sequencing input was peripheral blood. Receptors originate from a woman aged 40-49 years who had recovered from COVID-19.

This chain joins TRBV11-3 and TRBJ2-7; D perhaps matches TRBD1 (5 bases). Trimming took 8 bases from V and 12 from J, leaving 23 bases between them. This CDR3 has 13 residues. Germline V CDR1 and CDR2: SGHNT, YENEEA. As DNA, the CDR3 is TGTGCCAGCGGACATGGGGTGGGCAGCCAAAGGTACTTC. Translation gives CASGHGVGSQRYF.

V usage is TRBV9 and J usage is TRBJ1-4; a weak D match, TRBD1 (5 bases). Trimming shortened V by 5 bases and J by 0 bases, and 11 bases separated the two germline ends. Germline values: CDR1 SGDLS, CDR2 YYNGEE. The CDR3 sequence is 15 residues long. The CDR3 region is CASSPTGTTNEKLFF. Written as DNA, the CDR3 is TGTGCCAGCAGTCCAACAGGAACAACTAATGAAAAACTGTTTTTT.

This sequence joins TRBV28 and TRBJ2-5; TRBD2 aligns across 7 bases. This CDR3 spans 14 amino acids. V gave up 6 bases and J gave up 3 bases; unmatched junction bases: 7. Looked up from germline, CDR1 is MDHEN and CDR2 is SYDVKM. CDR3 bases: TGTGCCAGCAGATTAAGCGGGATTAAAGAGACCCAGTACTTC. This sequence encodes CASRLSGIKETQYF.

The rearrangement uses TRBV5-1 and TRBJ1-4; no clear D. Germline CDR1 reads SGHRS; CDR2 reads YFSETQ. Trimming removed 0 bases from V and 3 bases from J, with 12 bases in between. The CDR3 covers 16 residues. CDR3 region: CASSLALFTANEKLFF. The CDR3 nucleotides are TGCGCCAGCAGCTTGGCCCTTTTTACAGCTAATGAAAAACTGTTTTTT.

The gene calls are TRBV5-1 and TRBJ2-3; TRBD2 agrees at 10 bases. J lost 3 bases, V lost 4 bases, and 2 bases had no gene match. This CDR3 contains 14 residues. The V gene's germline CDR1 is SGHRS and CDR2 YFSETQ. The CDR3 DNA reads TGCGCCAGCAGCATGGGACTAGCGACAGATACGCAGTATTTT. Encoded protein: CASSMGLATDTQYF.

This clone was seen a handful of times. The chain combines TRBV27 with TRBJ1-6, with D maybe TRBD1 (6 bases). V lost 3 bases, J lost 7 bases, and 10 bases lay in between. The germline V gene encodes CDR1 MNHEY and CDR2 SMNVEV (reference sequence). This CDR3 has 14 residues. DNA of the CDR3: TGTGCCAGCAGTTTCGCTGGGGGCAATTCACCCCTCCACTTT. Translating gives CASSFAGGNSPLHF.

V usage is TRBV5-1 and J usage is TRBJ2-7, with 8 bases identical to TRBD2. V lost 2 bases, J lost 2 bases, and 6 bases stayed unmatched. The CDR3 contains 15 residues. From germline, CDR1 is SGHRS and CDR2 YFSETQ. CDR3 DNA: TGCGCCAGCAGCTTTTTAGCGGGAAGTACCTACGAGCAGTACTTC. It is translated as CASSFLAGSTYEQYF.

The rearrangement uses TRBV2 and TRBJ1-2; D is possibly TRBD1 (6 bases). Trimming stripped 6 bases from V and 6 bases from J, with 17 bases between. There are 14 residues in the CDR3. Germline-derived CDR1 and CDR2 are SNHLY and FYNNEI. CDR3 amino acids: CASSPTTGPHGYTF. CDR3 nucleotides: TGTGCCAGCAGCCCGACCACAGGGCCCCATGGCTACACCTTC.

The chain employs TRBV7-9 and TRBJ2-3, with 7 bases aligning to TRBD2. CDR3 size: 16 residues. Germline CDR1 reads SEHNR; CDR2 reads FQNEAQ (reference sequence). V trimming: 4 bases; J trimming: 6 bases; junction bases outside the gene matches: 13. This CDR3 reads CASSSGLGGAVDTQYF. CDR3 coding DNA: TGTGCCAGCAGCTCAGGACTAGGCGGGGCGGTGGATACGCAGTATTTT.

This clone was detected only a few times. The genes are TRBV5-1 and TRBJ2-5; D is possibly TRBD1 (6 bases). V lost 0 bases and J lost 5, with 11 bases in between. The CDR3 consists of 14 residues. The germline V gene has CDR1 SGHRS and CDR2 YFSETQ. CDR3 DNA sequence: TGCGCCAGCAGCTTGGGTGGCACAGGGGAGACCCAGTACTTC. Translation gives CASSLGGTGETQYF. The entire variable domain, with the rest obtained from reference TRBV5-1 and TRBJ2-5, is as follows: KAGVTQTPRYLIKTRGQQVTLSCSPISGHRSVSWYQQTPGQGLQFLFEYFSETQRNKGNFPGRFSGRQFSNSRSEMNVSTLELGDSALYLCASSLGGTGETQYFGPGTRLLVL.

J is TRBJ2-2 and V is TRBV29-1; D is possibly TRBD1 (5 bases). Trimming removed 5 bases from V and 5 bases from J, with 15 bases in between. Germline CDR1 is SQVTM and CDR2 is ANQGSEA. The CDR3 loop spans 14 amino acids. In DNA, the CDR3 is TGCAGCGTTCTCCGTCAGGGTGGAACCGGGGAGCTGTTTTTT. Amino acid sequence: CSVLRQGGTGELFF.